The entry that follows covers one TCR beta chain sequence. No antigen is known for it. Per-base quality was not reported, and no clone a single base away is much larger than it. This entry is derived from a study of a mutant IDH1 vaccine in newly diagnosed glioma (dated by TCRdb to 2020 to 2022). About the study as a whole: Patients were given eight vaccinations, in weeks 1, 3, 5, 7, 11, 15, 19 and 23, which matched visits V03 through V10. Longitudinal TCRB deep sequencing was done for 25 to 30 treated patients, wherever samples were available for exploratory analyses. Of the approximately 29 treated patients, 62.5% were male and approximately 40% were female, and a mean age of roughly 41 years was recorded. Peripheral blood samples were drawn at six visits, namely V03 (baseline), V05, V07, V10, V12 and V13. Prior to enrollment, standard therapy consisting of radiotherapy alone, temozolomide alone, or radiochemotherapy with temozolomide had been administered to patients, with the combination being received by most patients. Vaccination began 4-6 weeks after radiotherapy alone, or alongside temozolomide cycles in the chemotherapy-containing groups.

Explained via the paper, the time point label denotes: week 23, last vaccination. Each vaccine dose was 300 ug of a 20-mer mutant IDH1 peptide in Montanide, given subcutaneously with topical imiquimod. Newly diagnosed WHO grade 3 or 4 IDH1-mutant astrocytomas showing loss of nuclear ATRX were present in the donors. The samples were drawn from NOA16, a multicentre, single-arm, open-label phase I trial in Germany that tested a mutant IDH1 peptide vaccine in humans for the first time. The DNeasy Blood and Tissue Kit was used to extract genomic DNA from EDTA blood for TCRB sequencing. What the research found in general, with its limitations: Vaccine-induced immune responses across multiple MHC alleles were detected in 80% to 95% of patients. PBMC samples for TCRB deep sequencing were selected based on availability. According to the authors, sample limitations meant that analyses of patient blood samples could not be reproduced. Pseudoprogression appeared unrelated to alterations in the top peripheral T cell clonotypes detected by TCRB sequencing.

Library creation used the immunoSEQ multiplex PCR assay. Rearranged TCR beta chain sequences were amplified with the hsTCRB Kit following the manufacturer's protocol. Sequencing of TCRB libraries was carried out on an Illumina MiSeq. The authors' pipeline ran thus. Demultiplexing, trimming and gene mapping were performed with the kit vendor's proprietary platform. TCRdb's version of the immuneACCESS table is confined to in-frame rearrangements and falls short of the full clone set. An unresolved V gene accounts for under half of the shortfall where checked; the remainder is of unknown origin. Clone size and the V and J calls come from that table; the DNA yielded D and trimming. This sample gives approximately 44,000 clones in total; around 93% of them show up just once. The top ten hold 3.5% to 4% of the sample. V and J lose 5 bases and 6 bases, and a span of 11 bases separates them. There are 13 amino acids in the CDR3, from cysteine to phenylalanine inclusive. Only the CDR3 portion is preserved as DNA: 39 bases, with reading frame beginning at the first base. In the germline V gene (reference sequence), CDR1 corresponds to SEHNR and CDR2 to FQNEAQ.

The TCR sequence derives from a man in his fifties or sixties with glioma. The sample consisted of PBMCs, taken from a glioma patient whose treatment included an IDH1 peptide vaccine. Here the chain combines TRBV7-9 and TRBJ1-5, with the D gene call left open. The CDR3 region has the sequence CASSRDGSQPQHF. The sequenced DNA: TGTGCCAGCAGCAGAGACGGTAGTCAGCCCCAGCATTTT.